What follows are 23 T cell receptor beta chains derived from one specimen sequenced in a study of blood T cell repertoires in COVID-19. Measured with immunoSEQ multiplex PCR; TCRdb has only the in-frame clones, and not every one. The sample has a few hundred thousand clones, 75% to 90% seen once. The sequencing sample was made of peripheral blood. The receptors derive from a man aged 18 to 35 with active or convalescent COVID-19.

The chain uses TRBV18 and TRBJ2-1; TRBD1 might be the D (7 bases). CDR3 length: 15 amino acids. Germline V gives CDR1 KGHSH, CDR2 LQKENI. Trimming cost V 6 bases and J 2 bases, with 14 bases left between them. In DNA, the CDR3 is TGTGCCAGCTCCCCTCAGGGGGGAGCCTACAATGAGCAGTTCTTC. This sequence encodes CASSPQGGAYNEQFF.

This clone has only one observation. The J gene is TRBJ2-7, the V gene TRBV11-2, with a tentative D call TRBD2 (6 bases). The CDR3 consists of 17 residues. Germline V gives CDR1 SGHAT, CDR2 FQNNGV. Trimming cost V 5 bases and J 0 bases, with 20 bases left between them. In DNA form, the CDR3 reads TGTGCCAGCAGCGATTTCCCGGAGGGTGCTTACTCCTACGAGCAGTACTTC. The encoded protein is CASSDFPEGAYSYEQYF.

This clone has just one count. Other DNA variants within this sample encode the same CDR3. The rearrangement uses TRBV10-3 and TRBJ1-2, with 7 bases identical to TRBD1. Losses at the gene ends were 6 bases for V and 2 bases for J; bases not matched to a gene: 3. CDR3 size: 13 residues. Germline V gene sequence: CDR1 ENHRY, CDR2 SYGVKD. As DNA, the CDR3 is TGTGCCATCAGCCTACAGGGGAACTATGGCTACACCTTC. Translated, it gives CAISLQGNYGYTF.

The CDR3 is CASSRLGTSNSPLHF. The DNA of the CDR3 is TGTGCCAGCAGCCGCTTAGGGACTTCTAATTCACCCCTCCACTTT. The chain employs TRBV11-2 and TRBJ1-6; D perhaps matches TRBD1 (5 bases). The germline V gene encodes CDR1 SGHAT and CDR2 FQNNGV. The CDR3 length is 15 residues. The V and J ends lost 5 bases and 6 bases respectively, with 14 bases between them.

This chain joins TRBV5-6 and TRBJ2-1; 7 bases fit TRBD2. After removal of 4 bases from V and 1 base from J, the junction contained 11 bases not matched to a gene. The CDR3 runs to 17 residues. Germline CDR1 and CDR2: SGHDT and YYEEEE. This CDR3 is CASSPVPSGSSYNEQFF. The CDR3, as DNA: TGTGCCAGCAGCCCCGTTCCTAGCGGTAGTTCCTACAATGAGCAGTTCTTC.

The V call is TRBV28, the J call TRBJ1-1; D perhaps matches TRBD1 (5 bases). In germline, CDR1 is MDHEN, CDR2 SYDVKM. The V end lost 3 bases, the J end lost 6 bases, and 14 bases lay between the germline ends. The CDR3 extends over 14 amino acids. The CDR3, as DNA: TGTGCCAGCAGTTTCAGGAGGGGAGGGGCTGAAGCTTTCTTT. This gives the protein CASSFRRGGAEAFF. Full variable domain (outside the CDR3, taken from reference TRBV28 and TRBJ1-1): DVKVTQSSRYLVKRTGEKVFLECVQDMDHENMFWYRQDPGLGLRLIYFSYDVKMKEKGDIPEGYSVSREKKERFSLILESASTNQTSMYLCASSFRRGGAEAFFGQGTRLTVV.

V usage is TRBV15 and J usage is TRBJ1-1; no reliable D call. V was clipped by 0 bases and J by 2 bases, with 7 bases between them. CDR1 is LNHNV and CDR2 is YYDKDF in the germline V gene (reference sequence). The CDR3 loop spans 14 amino acids. For the CDR3, the DNA is TGTGCCACCAGCAGAGATACAAGTAACACTGAAGCTTTCTTT. Amino acid sequence: CATSRDTSNTEAFF.

The V call is TRBV28, the J call TRBJ1-4; tentative D call: TRBD1 (6 bases). Germline V gene lookup returns CDR1 MDHEN and CDR2 SYDVKM. The CDR3 consists of 14 residues. V was shortened by 7 bases and J by 8 bases, with 17 bases between the two germline ends. DNA of the CDR3: TGTGCCAGCATCTCGGGGGGCGCAGGGGAAAAACTGTTTTTT. Amino acid sequence: CASISGGAGEKLFF.

V and J are TRBV27 and TRBJ2-1; D is perhaps TRBD2 (5 bases). V shed 3 bases and J shed 3 bases, with 9 bases lying between them. This CDR3 is 14 amino acids long. In germline, CDR1 is MNHEY, CDR2 SMNVEV (reference sequence). The CDR3 region is CASSFLRDYNEQFF. The CDR3 DNA follows: TGTGCCAGCAGTTTTCTCCGGGACTACAATGAGCAGTTCTTC.

V usage is TRBV5-6 and J usage is TRBJ2-7, with 11 nucleotides matching TRBD1. This CDR3 contains 15 residues. Germline V gene data show CDR1 as SGHDT and CDR2 as YYEEEE. The V gene end was trimmed by 2 bases and the J gene end by 5 bases; junction bases not matched to a gene: 6. The CDR3 bases are TGTGCCAGCAGCTTCCGGGACAGGGGGAACCACGAGCAGTACTTC. It translates to CASSFRDRGNHEQYF.

This chain joins TRBV7-8 and TRBJ2-3; 12 nucleotides line up with TRBD2. V lost 5 bases to trimming and J lost 0 bases; unmatched junction nucleotides: 9. Germline V CDR1 and CDR2: SGHVS, FQNEAQ. The CDR3 sequence is 18 residues long. CDR3 amino acids: CASSLRLAGAHSTDTQYF. The CDR3 nucleotides are TGTGCCAGCAGCCTCAGACTAGCGGGGGCCCATAGCACAGATACGCAGTATTTT.

The chain uses TRBV6-5 and TRBJ2-5; no definite D call. Germline V gene sequence: CDR1 MNHEY, CDR2 SVGAGI. Trimming left V 2 bases short and J 4 bases short, with 8 bases between. The CDR3 loop spans 13 amino acids. The CDR3 loop is CASSYDRGETQYF. DNA of the CDR3: TGTGCCAGCAGTTACGACCGCGGAGAGACCCAGTACTTC.

The J gene is TRBJ1-2, the V gene TRBV27, with 8 bases aligning to TRBD1. The junction had 11 bases not matched to a gene; V was cut back by 6 bases and J by 14 bases. The CDR3 runs to 12 residues. Per the germline V gene, CDR1 is MNHEY and CDR2 is SMNVEV (reference sequence). CDR3 protein: CASSHGQGGITF. CDR3 sequence (DNA): TGTGCCAGCAGCCACGGACAGGGAGGAATTACCTTC.

This chain uses TRBV7-8 with TRBJ2-5; D is perhaps TRBD1 (6 bases). CDR1 is SGHVS and CDR2 is FQNEAQ in the germline V gene. The CDR3 extends over 14 amino acids. Deletions cut 3 bases from V and 3 bases from J, with 11 bases between. The CDR3 reads CASSFPDRKETQYF. Here the CDR3 DNA reads TGTGCCAGCAGCTTCCCGGACAGAAAAGAGACCCAGTACTTC.

The chain uses TRBV27 and TRBJ2-2, with TRBD2 as a possible D gene (5 bases). V was trimmed by 2 bases and J by 6 bases, leaving 10 bases between them. This CDR3 is 14 amino acids long. Per the germline V gene, CDR1 is MNHEY and CDR2 is SMNVEV (reference sequence). The DNA for the CDR3 is TGTGCCAGCAGTTTACGCGGGTGGGCCGGGGAGCTGTTTTTT. Its translation is CASSLRGWAGELFF.

The rearrangement joins TRBV3-1 (or the pseudogene TRBV3-2) to TRBJ2-1, with 10 bases fitting TRBD2. Germline loops: CDR1 LGHDT, CDR2 YNNKEL (reference sequence). Trimming took 0 bases from V and 5 from J; bases not matched to a gene: 4. The CDR3 is 16 amino acids. CDR3 loop: CASSQDRLAGDNEQFF. CDR3 coding DNA: TGTGCCAGCAGCCAAGATAGGCTAGCGGGGGACAATGAGCAGTTCTTC.

The chain links TRBV7-9 to TRBJ2-7; TRBD1 is a possible D gene (6 bases). The CDR3 runs 15 residues. Trimming cost V 2 bases and J 1 base, with 12 bases left between them. Per the germline V gene, CDR1 is SEHNR and CDR2 is FQNEAQ (reference sequence). The CDR3 reads CASSLQTGKSYEQYF. The CDR3 region has the DNA TGTGCCAGCAGCTTACAGACAGGCAAGTCCTACGAGCAGTACTTC.

This clone was seen only a few times. The chain combines TRBV5-1 with TRBJ2-7; the D is unclear. Germline V gene sequence: CDR1 SGHRS, CDR2 YFSETQ. V lost 4 bases and J lost 3, with 17 bases in between. The CDR3 extends over 15 amino acids. CDR3 loop: CASSPGTGGDYEQYF. The DNA for the CDR3 is TGCGCCAGCAGCCCGGGTACCGGCGGTGACTACGAGCAGTACTTC.

As concerns this clone: This CDR3 is also generated by other DNA sequences in the sample. The gene calls are TRBV4-1 and TRBJ2-7; 9 positions match TRBD1. The CDR3 totals 14 residues. The V gene end was trimmed by 4 bases and the J gene end by 3 bases; junction bases not matched to a gene: 4. Germline V gene data show CDR1 as MGHRA and CDR2 as YSYEKL. CDR3 in DNA: TGCGCCAGCAGCCTGAGGACAGGGGACTACGAGCAGTACTTC. Translating gives CASSLRTGDYEQYF.

The rearrangement joins TRBV27 to TRBJ2-7; 15 bases are a match to TRBD2. Germline loops: CDR1 MNHEY, CDR2 SMNVEV (reference sequence). The J segment lost 5 bases and the V segment lost 0 bases, leaving 11 bases of the junction unmatched. The CDR3 extends over 19 amino acids. The CDR3 DNA reads TGTGCCAGCAGTTTATCGCCCGGACTAGCGGGGGGGCTTCTAGACGAGCAGTACTTC. It encodes CASSLSPGLAGGLLDEQYF.

The chain couples TRBV19 to TRBJ1-5, with D possibly matching TRBD1 (5 bases). The CDR3 runs to 14 residues. V gave up 3 bases and J gave up 4 bases, with 10 bases separating them. Germline V CDR1 and CDR2: LNHDA, SQIVND (reference sequence). DNA for the CDR3: TGTGCCAGTAGTATCTCGTCAGGGAATCAGCCCCAGCATTTT. It encodes CASSISSGNQPQHF.

The chain recombines TRBV6-5 with TRBJ2-3; TRBD1 matches 9 bases. With 4 bases clipped from V and 7 bases from J, the junction kept 12 bases outside the gene matches. The CDR3 length is 16 residues. Germline assignment: CDR1 MNHEY and CDR2 SVGAGI. CDR3 DNA: TGTGCCAGCAGTTCGTCCGGGACAGGGTTTCGGTATACGCAGTATTTT. Its protein product is CASSSSGTGFRYTQYF.

The V call is TRBV5-6, the J call TRBJ1-4, with 7 bases that match TRBD1. With V trimmed by 4 bases and J by 5 bases, 8 bases remained unmatched. The CDR3 has 15 amino acids. Germline V gives CDR1 SGHDT, CDR2 YYEEEE. The DNA for the CDR3 is TGTGCCAGCAGCCCCATGACAGGGAAGAATGAAAAACTGTTTTTT. Translation: CASSPMTGKNEKLFF.